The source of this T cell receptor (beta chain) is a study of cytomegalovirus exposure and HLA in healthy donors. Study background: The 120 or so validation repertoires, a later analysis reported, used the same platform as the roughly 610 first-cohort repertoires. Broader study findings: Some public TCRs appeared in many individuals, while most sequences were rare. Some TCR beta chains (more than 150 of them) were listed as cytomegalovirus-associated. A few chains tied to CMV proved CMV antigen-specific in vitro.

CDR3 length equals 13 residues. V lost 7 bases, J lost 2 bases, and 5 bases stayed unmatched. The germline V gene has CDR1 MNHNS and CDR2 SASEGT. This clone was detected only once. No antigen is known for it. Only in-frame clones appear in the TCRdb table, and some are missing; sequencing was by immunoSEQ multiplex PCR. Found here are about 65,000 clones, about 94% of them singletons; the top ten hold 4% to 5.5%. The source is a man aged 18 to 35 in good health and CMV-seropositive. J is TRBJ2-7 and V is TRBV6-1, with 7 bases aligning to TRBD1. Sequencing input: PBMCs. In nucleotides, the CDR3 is TGTGCCAGCAACCGGGACAGCCCCTACGAGCAGTACTTC. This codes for CASNRDSPYEQYF.